This TCR beta chain was profiled in a study of T cells in tuberculosis. Repertoires were generated with immunoSEQ multiplex PCR, while TCRdb's copy carries only in-frame clones and drops some. The sample yields roughly 92,000 clones, approximately 91% seen once. The germline V gene encodes CDR1 SGHNT and CDR2 YYREEE (reference sequence). The CDR3 spans 18 residues. Trimming took 4 bases from V and 0 from J; bases not matched to a gene: 13. Cells were sorted from thawed PBMC rested overnight and stained with GMM-loaded CD1B tetramer, viability dye and anti-CD3. C32 glucose monomycolate from Rhodococcus equi was loaded onto the CD1B tetramers.

This clonotype originated in an adult woman with latent tuberculosis. The chain uses TRBV5-4 and TRBJ1-2, with TRBD1 identical over 9 bases. The sample taken for sequencing was CD1b-GMM tetramer-negative cells sorted from PBMCs. The CDR3 loop is CASSHLARDRVSNYGYTF. In DNA form, the CDR3 reads TGTGCCAGCAGCCACCTAGCCCGGGACAGGGTCTCTAACTATGGCTACACCTTC. The full variable domain, completed using reference TRBV5-4 and TRBJ1-2, is ETGVTQSPTHLIKTRGQQVTLRCSSQSGHNTVSWYQQALGQGPQFIFQYYREEENGRGNFPPRFSGLQFPNYSSELNVNALELDDSALYLCASSHLARDRVSNYGYTFGSGTRLTVV.